Described below is a single T cell receptor (beta chain) sequence and its context. This entry comes from a study of early T cells in non-severe SARS-CoV-2 infection. A single record per CDR3 protein comes from TCRdb applying MiXCR to the 5' RACE reads. The sample records 70,000 to 95,000 distinct CDR3 sequences, about 16% being singletons. V was trimmed by 1 base and J by 5 bases, leaving 9 bases between them. This CDR3 has 14 amino acids. In germline, CDR1 is SEHNR, CDR2 FQNEAQ (reference sequence). Material for sequencing was whole blood. This receptor was obtained from an adult who was a healthcare worker with PCR-confirmed SARS-CoV-2 infection or an uninfected control (not recorded which). The chain employs TRBV7-9 and TRBJ2-1, with D perhaps TRBD1 or TRBD2 (6 bases each). CDR3 DNA sequence: TGTGCCAGCAGCTTAGTACGGGGGCACAATGAGCAGTTCTTC. Its protein product is CASSLVRGHNEQFF.